A single sample gave rise to the 8 T cell receptor beta chains below, sequenced in a study of cytomegalovirus exposure and HLA in healthy donors. It was with 60 Vbeta and 13 Jbeta primers that the PCR ran. TCRdb's table, derived via immunoSEQ multiplex PCR, lists solely in-frame clones and lacks some. This table holds approximately 150,000 clones, 60% to 80% found once. The sequenced sample consisted of PBMCs. The receptor set was obtained from a woman aged 40-49 years in good health and CMV-seropositive.

This rearrangement joins TRBV4-3 to TRBJ2-2; TRBD2 matches at 9 bases. From germline, CDR1 is LGHNA and CDR2 YSLEER. With V trimmed by 4 bases and J by 7 bases, 7 bases remained unmatched. This CDR3 has 15 amino acids. CDR3 sequence: CASSRSSGMSGELFF. The CDR3 DNA reads TGCGCCAGCAGCCGATCTAGCGGGATGAGCGGGGAGCTGTTTTTT.

As for this clone: An end of the junction differs from the germline gene, which may be a read error. V and J are TRBV7-9 and TRBJ2-7; tentatively, D is TRBD2 (6 bases). CDR1 is SEHNR and CDR2 is FQNEAQ in the germline V gene (reference sequence). This CDR3 spans 16 amino acids. CDR3 loop: CSSSLQATRGSHEQYF. The CDR3 region has the DNA TGTTCCAGCAGCCTGCAGGCGACTAGGGGATCCCACGAGCAGTACTTC.

The J gene is TRBJ2-7, the V gene TRBV28; TRBD1 matches at 9 bases. This CDR3 contains 18 residues. Trimming removed 2 bases from V and 1 base from J; junction bases left unmatched: 12. Germline assignment: CDR1 MDHEN and CDR2 SYDVKM. The CDR3 DNA follows: TGTGCCAGCAGTTTAATGGGGACCGGGACAGGGACGTCCTACGAGCAGTACTTC. As protein: CASSLMGTGTGTSYEQYF.

The genes are TRBV4-3 and TRBJ2-3, with D possibly TRBD2 on 5 matching bases. Germline CDR1 LGHNA, CDR2 YSLEER. V was pared by 0 bases and J by 1 base, with 17 bases between. This CDR3 region has 18 residues. The CDR3 DNA follows: TGCGCCAGCAGCCAAGAGGGGAGTGTAGGTGGGGGCACAGATACGCAGTATTTT. Translated, it gives CASSQEGSVGGGTDTQYF.

This chain uses TRBV21-1 with TRBJ1-3. TRBV21-1 is classified as a pseudogene. The CDR3 loop spans 17 amino acids. The CDR3 sequence: CASSPGTASTSGNTIYF. In nucleotides, the CDR3 is TGTGCCAGCAGCCCAGGGACTGCCTCTACTTCTGGAAACACCATATATTTT.

The chain combines TRBV2 with TRBJ1-5, with D perhaps TRBD1 (5 bases). V was trimmed by 5 bases and J by 6 bases, leaving 14 bases between them. The CDR3 has 14 amino acids. Germline V gene sequence: CDR1 SNHLY, CDR2 FYNNEI. Here the CDR3 reads CASSSDQGRQPQHF. The CDR3 DNA follows: TGTGCCAGCAGTTCGGATCAGGGTCGTCAGCCCCAGCATTTT.

This clone came up a few times. The chain carries TRBV7-2 and TRBJ2-3; 12 positions match TRBD2. This CDR3 comprises 16 residues. Germline V gene lookup returns CDR1 SGHTA and CDR2 FQGNSA. The J segment lost 0 bases and the V segment lost 6 bases, leaving 4 bases of the junction unmatched. The CDR3 here is CASRSGTSGSTDTQYF. As DNA, the CDR3 is TGTGCCAGCAGATCGGGGACTAGCGGGAGCACAGATACGCAGTATTTT.

V is TRBV4-1 and J is TRBJ2-3; 8 positions match TRBD1. The junction had 8 bases not matched to a gene; V was cut back by 4 bases and J by 2 bases. CDR1 is MGHRA and CDR2 is YSYEKL in the germline V gene. This CDR3 contains 16 residues. CDR3 sequence reads: CASSLLLTGDTDTQYF. The CDR3 coding sequence is TGCGCCAGCAGCCTATTATTGACAGGGGACACAGATACGCAGTATTTT.